A single T cell receptor (beta chain) is shown here with its context. No antigen is known for it. The sample originates from a study of cytomegalovirus exposure and HLA in healthy donors. Researchers ran the PCR with 60 Vbeta and 13 Jbeta primers. Repertoires were generated with immunoSEQ multiplex PCR, while TCRdb's copy carries only in-frame clones and drops some. The sample has approximately 150,000 clones, 80% seen once. Whole-study results and caveats: The authors later found HLA-associated TCR beta chains more clonally expanded than equally common others.

This CDR3 comprises 16 residues. The germline V and J ends were trimmed by 5 bases and 1 base, with 18 bases remaining between them. Germline V gene lookup returns CDR1 MDHEN and CDR2 SYDVKM. Sequenced sample: PBMCs. This rearrangement joins TRBV28 to TRBJ2-7; no reliable D call. The clonotype comes from a man aged 25-45 years in good health and CMV-seropositive. CDR3 protein: CASSPTYWARSYEQYF. CDR3 DNA: TGTGCCAGCAGTCCAACATATTGGGCCAGGTCCTACGAGCAGTACTTC.